This T cell receptor beta chain originates from a study of OX40 agonist ivuxolimab in advanced cancers. The overall study: Averaging 60 years in age, with a range of roughly 20 to 80, the cohort was around 85% male.

Here immunoSEQ multiplex PCR was the method, and the copy in TCRdb shows in-frame clones only, minus some. The table records 35,000 to 50,000 clones, 85% to 90% of them present only once. Autoimmune disease history or systemic immunosuppression excluded patients. CDR1 is GTSNPN, CDR2 SVGIG, per germline (reference sequence). The CDR3 spans 16 residues. V shed 2 bases and J 8 bases; nucleotides not matched to a gene: 15. Concerning this clone: Its antigen is undetermined.

Findings and limits, study-wide: Those patients achieving a partial response at 0.1-3.0 mg/kg showed among the lowest clonal expansion. Average numbers of expanded clones were greater in CD8+ T cells than in CD4+.

The chain employs TRBV30 and TRBJ1-2; 9 bases agree with TRBD1. Source: CD4+ or CD8+ T cells sorted from blood, taken in a trial of the OX40 agonist ivuxolimab. The source is an adult with an advanced solid tumor such as melanoma, head and neck, liver or kidney cancer. The CDR3 reads CAWSPSFPRDRVGYTF. The DNA for the CDR3 is TGTGCCTGGAGTCCCTCCTTCCCCCGGGACAGGGTAGGCTACACCTTC.